The clone carrying this T cell receptor beta chain was detected ten times or more. Repertoires were generated with immunoSEQ multiplex PCR, while TCRdb's copy carries only in-frame clones and drops some. The profile shows 430,000 or so clones, around 87% of them singletons. Germline V gene sequence: CDR1 MNHNY, CDR2 SVGAGI (reference sequence). This CDR3 has 12 residues. V gave up 9 bases and J gave up 2 bases; unmatched junction bases: 3. The sample comes from a study of blood T cell repertoires in COVID-19. At the level of the study: PBMCs, B-cell-depleted T cells, or T cells were the source of the cDNA or gDNA that made up the material.

Assignment of participants to cohorts was predicated upon participant-reported clinical history. Recovered participants had two consecutive negative NP/OP PCR tests, healthcare professional clearance, or symptom resolution. This sequence joins TRBV6-6 and TRBJ1-2, with 7 bases identical to TRBD1. The source of this sequence is a woman aged 40-49 years who had recovered from COVID-19. The sequenced material came from PBMCs or T cells enriched from blood (not recorded which). The CDR3 DNA follows: TGTGCCAGTATGACAGGGAACTATGGCTACACCTTC. This codes for CASMTGNYGYTF.